This T cell receptor (beta chain) originates from a study of PD-1 blockade in classical Hodgkin lymphoma. As for the study in general: Intravenous infusions of nivolumab 3 mg/kg reached patients every 2 weeks.

Study conclusions and caveats: Prior to therapy, complete responders displayed diversity much like that of newly diagnosed patients. While CD8+ TCR diversity did not rise significantly by C4D1, CD4+ TCR diversity did. Any patient who commenced nivolumab under 1 year after ASCT was excluded.

The germline CDR1 and CDR2 sequences are MNHEY and SVGAGI. V lost 1 base to trimming and J lost 8 bases; unmatched junction nucleotides: 13. The CDR3 is made up of 16 amino acids. On this clone itself: Its antigen is unidentified.

All the patients suffered relapse after autologous stem cell transplantation, and brentuximab vedotin exposure differed. Method: immunoSEQ multiplex PCR; TCRdb's copy keeps in-frame clones and lacks some. The table has 45,000 to 55,000 clones, roughly 80% seen once. This clonotype was obtained from a human donor with classical Hodgkin lymphoma. Sample: peripheral blood mononuclear cells (PBMCs), taken at baseline. J is TRBJ1-2 and V is TRBV6-5; TRBD1 aligns across 7 bases. The CDR3 sequence is CASSYFSGGGPGGYTF. CDR3 sequence (DNA): TGTGCCAGCAGTTACTTCTCAGGGGGAGGCCCTGGAGGCTACACCTTC.